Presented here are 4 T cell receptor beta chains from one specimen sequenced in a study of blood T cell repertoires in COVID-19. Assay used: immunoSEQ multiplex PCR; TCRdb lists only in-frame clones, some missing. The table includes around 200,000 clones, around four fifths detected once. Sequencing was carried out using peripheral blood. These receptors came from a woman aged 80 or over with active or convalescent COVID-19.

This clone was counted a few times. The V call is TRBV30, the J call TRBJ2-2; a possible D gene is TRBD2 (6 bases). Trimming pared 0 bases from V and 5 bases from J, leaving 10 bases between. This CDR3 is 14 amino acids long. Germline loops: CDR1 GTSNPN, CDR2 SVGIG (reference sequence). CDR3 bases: TGTGCCTGGAGTGTGAAGAGCGGGACCGGGGAGCTGTTTTTT. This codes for CAWSVKSGTGELFF. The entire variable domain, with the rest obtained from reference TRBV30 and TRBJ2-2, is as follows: SQTIHQWPATLVQPVGSPLSLECTVEGTSNPNLYWYRQAAGRGLQLLFYSVGIGQISSEVPQNLSASRPQDRQFILSSKKLLLSDSGFYLCAWSVKSGTGELFFGEGSRLTVL.

As DNA, the CDR3 is TGTGCCAGCAGTAAGGGGGGGAAGGCTGAAAAACTGTTTTTT. Translation gives CASSKGGKAEKLFF. The rearrangement joins TRBV28 to TRBJ1-4; weak D call: TRBD1 (6 bases). The V and J ends lost 5 bases and 7 bases respectively, with 14 bases between them. The CDR3 sequence is 14 residues long. CDR1 is MDHEN and CDR2 is SYDVKM in the germline V gene.

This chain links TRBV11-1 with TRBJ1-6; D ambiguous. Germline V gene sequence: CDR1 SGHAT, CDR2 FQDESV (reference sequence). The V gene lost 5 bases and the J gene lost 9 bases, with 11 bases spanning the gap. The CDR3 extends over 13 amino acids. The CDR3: CASSQVGSSPLHF. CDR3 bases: TGTGCCAGCAGCCAGGTGGGGAGTTCACCCCTCCACTTT.

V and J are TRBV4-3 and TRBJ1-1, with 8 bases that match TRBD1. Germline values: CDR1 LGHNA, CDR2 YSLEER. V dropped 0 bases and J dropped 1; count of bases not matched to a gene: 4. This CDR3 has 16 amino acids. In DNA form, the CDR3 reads TGCGCCAGCAGCCAAGATTGGACAGGGAGGAACACTGAAGCTTTCTTT. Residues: CASSQDWTGRNTEAFF.